The source of this T cell receptor (beta chain) is a study of OX40 agonist ivuxolimab in advanced cancers. Study results and caveats: Antigen specificity was not determined for the expanded peripheral T cells.

Sampled blood was obtained at baseline, cycle 4 day 1, and cycle 7 day 1. Clones were sequenced by immunoSEQ multiplex PCR, and TCRdb holds only the in-frame ones, with some missing. The table shows more than 80,000 clones, with about 91% occurring only once. About this clone: Its matching antigen is unknown.

With 6 bases removed from V and 8 bases from J, the gap between germline ends came to 16 bases. The length of the CDR3 is 14 residues. Germline-derived CDR1 and CDR2 are MNHNY and SVGAGI (reference sequence). This receptor was obtained from an adult with an advanced solid tumor such as melanoma, head and neck, liver or kidney cancer. The sequences come from CD4+ or CD8+ T cells sorted from blood, collected in a trial of the OX40 agonist ivuxolimab. The rearrangement uses TRBV6-6 and TRBJ1-4, with D possibly being TRBD1 (5 bases). CDR3 in DNA: TGTGCCAGCAGCGGACGGGGGGTAAGAGAAAAACTGTTTTTT. As protein: CASSGRGVREKLFF.